These T cell receptor beta chains were read from a single sample in a study of shared clonotypes between healthy human individuals. Clones were sequenced by immunoSEQ multiplex PCR, and TCRdb holds only the in-frame ones, with some missing. The table shows nearly 1 million clones, with over 60% occurring only once. Specimen: memory CD4+ T cells sorted from blood. The receptors were sampled from a man aged 18 to 35 in good health. Both conserved end residues are part of each CDR3. The D gene is left open where the match is weak. The size entry is marked missing in some rows and otherwise reads once, few, many or a size class.

TRBJ1-4 - - TRBV5-4 TGTGCCAGCAGCTTGGCCGGGGGGGCCGGAGAAAAACTGTTTTTT CASSLAGGAGEKLFF
TRBJ1-1 - - TRBV4-3 TGCGCCAGCAGCCAATCATGGGAGAACACTGAAGCTTTCTTT CASSQSWENTEAFF
TRBJ2-7 many - TRBV9 TGTGCCAGCAGTACCGGGGACGCCTACGAGCAGTACTTC CASSTGDAYEQYF
TRBJ1-6 - TRBD1 TRBV7-9 TGTGCCAGCAGTAGGGACAGGCCTTTCTATAATTCACCCCTCCACTTT CASSRDRPFYNSPLHF
TRBJ2-3 - TRBD1 TRBV4-2 TGTGCCAGCAGCCAAATGGCTCTGGTTCAGGGGGCAGCAGATACGCAGTATTTT CASSQMALVQGAADTQYF
TRBJ2-2 few - TRBV19 TGTGCCAGTATGTACGGGATAAACACCGGGGAGCTGTTTTTT CASMYGINTGELFF
TRBJ1-3 - - TRBV6-1 TGTGCCAGCAGATCGTACACCATATATTTT CASRSYTIYF
TRBJ2-7 - - TRBV11-2 TGTGCCAGCAGCCACCGTCCGCGTGAGCAGTACTTC CASSHRPREQYF
TRBJ1-4 - - TRBV7-3 TGTGCCAGCAGCTTATATTTTTGTGACCCGACAGGTTCTCAGGGTGAAAAACTGTTTTTT CASSLYFCDPTGSQGEKLFF
TRBJ1-2 - - TRBV5-1 TGCGCCAGCACCCCGGGGGGGATTACATTGGAAGGCTACACCTTC CASTPGGITLEGYTF
TRBJ2-7 - - TRBV5-4 TGTGCCAGCAGCTGGGACACCTACGAGCAGTACTTC CASSWDTYEQYF
TRBJ2-1 - - TRBV7-2 TGTGCCAGCAGCCCCACGCGGTCTCCCTCAAATGAGCAGTTCTTC CASSPTRSPSNEQFF
TRBJ1-2 - TRBD1 TRBV10-2 TGCGCCAGCAGCGCGTTGCCTGGACAGGGGAGAATGGTTGGCTACACCTTC CASSALPGQGRMVGYTF
TRBJ2-3 - TRBD2 TRBV5-1 TGCGCCAGCAGCTTGGGGACTAGCGGGGGCTCAGATACGCAGTATTTT CASSLGTSGGSDTQYF
TRBJ1-3 - - TRBV5-1 TGCGCCAGCAGAACCCTAAACACCATATATTTT CASRTLNTIYF
TRBJ2-2 - TRBD1 TRBV18 TGTGCCAGCTCACAAAACAGGGGAGACACCGGGGAGCTGTTTTTT CASSQNRGDTGELFF
TRBJ2-3 - TRBD1 TRBV19 TGTGCCAGCAGGGACAGAGGGTCAGATACGCAGTATTTT CASRDRGSDTQYF
TRBJ2-1 - - TRBV28 TGTGCCAGCAGGACCAGCTCAAGCTACAATGAGCAGTTCTTC CASRTSSSYNEQFF
TRBJ2-3 - TRBD2 TRBV5-1 TGCGCCAGCAGCGTCTCCGGGACTAGCAGAGATACGCAGTATTTT CASSVSGTSRDTQYF
TRBJ2-5 - - TRBV19 TGTGCCAGTAGTAATACAGGACAAGAGACCCAGTACTTC CASSNTGQETQYF
TRBJ1-1 once - TRBV7-9 TGTGCCAGCAGCAGGGACGAGCACACTGAAGCTTTCTTT CASSRDEHTEAFF
TRBJ1-2 few - TRBV28 TGTGCCAGCAGTCCGAGCCCCCCCGGTGGCTACACCTTC CASSPSPPGGYTF
TRBJ1-6 - - TRBV6-6 TGTGCCAGCAGCTTGGACGGTAATTCACCCCTCCACTTT CASSLDGNSPLHF
TRBJ2-2 - TRBD1 TRBV7-6 TGTGCCAGCAGTCGGACAGGAAACACCGGGGAGCTGTTTTTT CASSRTGNTGELFF
TRBJ1-1 - - TRBV18 TGTGCCAGCTCACCGGGGGTCCAAACGGGGTCGGGGACTGAAGCTTTCTTT CASSPGVQTGSGTEAFF